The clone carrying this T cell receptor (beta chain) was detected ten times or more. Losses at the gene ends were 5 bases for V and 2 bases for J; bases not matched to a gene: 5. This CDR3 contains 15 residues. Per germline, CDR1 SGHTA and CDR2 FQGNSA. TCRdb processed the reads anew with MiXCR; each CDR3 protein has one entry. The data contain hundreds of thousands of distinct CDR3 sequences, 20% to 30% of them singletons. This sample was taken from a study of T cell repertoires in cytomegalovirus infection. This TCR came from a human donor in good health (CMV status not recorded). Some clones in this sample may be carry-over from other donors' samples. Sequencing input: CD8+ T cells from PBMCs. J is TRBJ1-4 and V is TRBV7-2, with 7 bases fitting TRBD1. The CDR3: CASSPTGVTNEKLFF. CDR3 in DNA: TGTGCCAGCAGCCCAACAGGGGTCACTAATGAAAAACTGTTTTTT. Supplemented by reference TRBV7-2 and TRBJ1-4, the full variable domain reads GAGVSQSPSNKVTEKGKDVELRCDPISGHTALYWYRQSLGQGLEFLIYFQGNSAPDKSGLPSDRFSAERTGGSVSTLTIQRTQQEDSAVYLCASSPTGVTNEKLFFGSGTQLSVL.